This TCR beta chain is from a study of T cell changes during pregnancy in multiple sclerosis (dated by TCRdb to about 2019). General notes on the study: In women with multiple sclerosis, the researchers looked at how the T cell repertoire shifted as pregnancy progressed.

CDR1 and CDR2 (MNHEY, SMNVEV) derive from the germline V gene (reference sequence). V is pared back by 3 bases and J by 0 bases, with 15 bases lying between the germline termini. From cysteine to phenylalanine, the CDR3 is 16 amino acids long. Just CDR3 DNA is preserved here, 48 bases in frame from base 1. Libraries came from the immunoSEQ multiplex PCR assay. TCRdb re-hosts the immuneACCESS table, in-frame sequences only. Its copies lack some clones; in the studies checked, an unresolved V gene accounts for under half of them, and the cause for the rest is not known. This sample is represented by about 100,000 clones; around 90% of them were singletons. The ten largest account for 1.2% of the sample. Notes on this clone: The specificity of this receptor is unknown. Nothing much larger sits one base from this clone, and base qualities are not available.

The V gene is TRBV27 and the J gene is TRBJ2-7, and the D gene may be TRBD2, 6 bases matching. This specimen was peripheral blood, taken in the second trimester of pregnancy. The clonotype was recovered from a female donor with multiple sclerosis, enrolled in a pregnancy study. The DNA reads TGTGCCAGCAGTTTGACAAGGGCGGGAAGCTCCTACGAGCAGTACTTC. It is translated as CASSLTRAGSSYEQYF.